Included here is one T cell receptor (beta chain) sequence, with context. What it recognizes is unknown. These data are taken from a study of vaccination and CD4 T cells after COVID-19. Study observations and caveats: Convalescent patients' median share of reactive clones seen only post-vaccination was approximately 85%.

The treatment here: roughly 10-day PBMC culture with coronavirus spike peptide pools or control peptides (ViraFEST assay). Under 2.5 million PBMCs were grown per well alongside 9 to 10 IU/ml IL-2 and about 9.3 ug/ml peptide pools. Oncomine TCR Beta short-read sequencing was applied to DNA from cultured CD4+ T cells. TCRdb re-called the PCR reads with MiXCR, one entry per CDR3 protein. The table lists 9,500 to 14,000 distinct CDR3 sequences, 69% of them singletons. Germline lookup yields CDR1 SNHLY and CDR2 FYNNEI. V lost 2 bases to trimming and J lost 4 bases, with 0 bases between them. The CDR3 is 11 residues long.

The origin of this receptor is a human donor who had recovered from COVID-19. This chain links TRBV2 with TRBJ2-1; D uncertain. Sequencing was carried out using CD4+ T cells from blood, cultured in vitro. CDR3 sequence (DNA): TGTGCCAGCAGTGAATACAATGAGCAGTTCTTC. It is translated as CASSEYNEQFF.